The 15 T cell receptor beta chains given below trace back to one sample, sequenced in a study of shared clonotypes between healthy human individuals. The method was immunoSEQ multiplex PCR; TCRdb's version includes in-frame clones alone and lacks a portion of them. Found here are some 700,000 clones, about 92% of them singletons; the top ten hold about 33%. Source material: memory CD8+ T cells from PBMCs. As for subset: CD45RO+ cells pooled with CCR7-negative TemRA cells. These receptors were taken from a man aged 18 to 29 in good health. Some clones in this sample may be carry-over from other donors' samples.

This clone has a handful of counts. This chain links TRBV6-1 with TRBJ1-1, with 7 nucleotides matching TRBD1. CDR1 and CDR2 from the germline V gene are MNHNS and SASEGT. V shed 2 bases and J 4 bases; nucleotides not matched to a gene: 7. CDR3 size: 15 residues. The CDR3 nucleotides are TGTGCCAGCAGTGAATTCAGGACAGGCCTCACTGAAGCTTTCTTT. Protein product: CASSEFRTGLTEAFF.

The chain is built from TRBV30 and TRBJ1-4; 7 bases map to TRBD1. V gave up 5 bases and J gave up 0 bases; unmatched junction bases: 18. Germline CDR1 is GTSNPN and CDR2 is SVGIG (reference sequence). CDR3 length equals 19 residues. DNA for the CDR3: TGTGCCTGGTCGACCCGAGGGACAGAATCTTCCGCAACTAATGAAAAACTGTTTTTT. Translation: CAWSTRGTESSATNEKLFF.

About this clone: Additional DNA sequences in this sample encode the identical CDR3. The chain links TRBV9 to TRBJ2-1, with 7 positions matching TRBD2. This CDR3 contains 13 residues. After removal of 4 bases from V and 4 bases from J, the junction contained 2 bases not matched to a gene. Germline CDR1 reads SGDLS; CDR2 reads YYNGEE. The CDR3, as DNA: TGTGCCAGCAGCCCCGGGGGGTACAATGAGCAGTTCTTC. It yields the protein CASSPGGYNEQFF.

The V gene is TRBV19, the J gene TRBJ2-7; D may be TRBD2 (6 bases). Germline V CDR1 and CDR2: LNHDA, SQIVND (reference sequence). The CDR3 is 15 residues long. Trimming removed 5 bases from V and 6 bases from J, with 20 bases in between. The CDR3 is CASSPWIAGRPEQYF. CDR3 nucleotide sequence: TGTGCCAGTAGTCCTTGGATCGCGGGGCGGCCCGAGCAGTACTTC.

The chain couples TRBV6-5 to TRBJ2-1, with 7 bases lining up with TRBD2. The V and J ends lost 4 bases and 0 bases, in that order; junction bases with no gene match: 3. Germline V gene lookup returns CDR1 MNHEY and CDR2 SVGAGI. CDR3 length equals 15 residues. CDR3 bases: TGTGCCAGCAGTTGGGGGGGACCCTCCTACAATGAGCAGTTCTTC. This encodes CASSWGGPSYNEQFF.

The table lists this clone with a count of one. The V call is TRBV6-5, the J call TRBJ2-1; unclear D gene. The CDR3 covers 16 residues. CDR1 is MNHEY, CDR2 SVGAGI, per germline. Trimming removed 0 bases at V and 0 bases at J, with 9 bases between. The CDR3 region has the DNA TGTGCCAGCAGTTACTCGATGCAGAGCTCCTACAATGAGCAGTTCTTC. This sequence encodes CASSYSMQSSYNEQFF.

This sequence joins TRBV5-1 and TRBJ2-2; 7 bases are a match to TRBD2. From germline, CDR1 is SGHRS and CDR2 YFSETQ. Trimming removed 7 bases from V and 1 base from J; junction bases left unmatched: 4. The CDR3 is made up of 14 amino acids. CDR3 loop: CASAGVGNTGELFF. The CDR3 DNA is TGCGCCAGCGCGGGGGTCGGGAACACCGGGGAGCTGTTTTTT.

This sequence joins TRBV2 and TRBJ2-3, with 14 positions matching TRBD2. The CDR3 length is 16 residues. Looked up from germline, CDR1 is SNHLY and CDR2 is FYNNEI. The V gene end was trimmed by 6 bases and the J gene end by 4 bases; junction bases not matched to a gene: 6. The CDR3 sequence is CASSRLAGGPADTQYF. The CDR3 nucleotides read TGTGCCAGCAGCCGACTAGCGGGAGGGCCAGCAGATACGCAGTATTTT.

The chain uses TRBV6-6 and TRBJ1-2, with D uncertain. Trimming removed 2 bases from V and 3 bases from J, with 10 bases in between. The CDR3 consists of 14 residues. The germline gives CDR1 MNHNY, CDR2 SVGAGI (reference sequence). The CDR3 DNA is TGTGCCAGCAGTTACAGTTCTGGGCACTATGGCTACACCTTC. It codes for CASSYSSGHYGYTF.

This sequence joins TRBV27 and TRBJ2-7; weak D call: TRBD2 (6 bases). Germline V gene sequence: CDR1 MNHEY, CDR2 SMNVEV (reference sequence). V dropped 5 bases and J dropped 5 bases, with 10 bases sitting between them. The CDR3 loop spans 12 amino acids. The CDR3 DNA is TGTGCCAGCAGTCCTAGCGCGCACGAGCAGTACTTC. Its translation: CASSPSAHEQYF.

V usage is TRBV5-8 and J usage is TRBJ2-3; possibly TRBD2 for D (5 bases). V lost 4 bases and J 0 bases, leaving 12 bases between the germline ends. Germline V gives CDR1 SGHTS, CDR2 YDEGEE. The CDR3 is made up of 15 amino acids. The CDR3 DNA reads TGTGCCAGCAGCCGTAGGACGGGGAGCACAGATACGCAGTATTTT. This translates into CASSRRTGSTDTQYF. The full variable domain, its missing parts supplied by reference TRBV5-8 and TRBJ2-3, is EAGVTQSPTHLIKTRGQQATLRCSPISGHTSVYWYQQALGLGLQFLLWYDEGEERNRGNFPPRFSGRQFPNYSSELNVNALELEDSALYLCASSRRTGSTDTQYFGPGTRLTVL.

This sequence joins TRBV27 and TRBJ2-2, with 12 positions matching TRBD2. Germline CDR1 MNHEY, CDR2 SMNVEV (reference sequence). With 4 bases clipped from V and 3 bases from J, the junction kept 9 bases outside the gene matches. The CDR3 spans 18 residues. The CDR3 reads CASSYLAGGPIDTGELFF. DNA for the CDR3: TGTGCCAGCAGTTATCTAGCGGGAGGGCCTATTGACACCGGGGAGCTGTTTTTT.

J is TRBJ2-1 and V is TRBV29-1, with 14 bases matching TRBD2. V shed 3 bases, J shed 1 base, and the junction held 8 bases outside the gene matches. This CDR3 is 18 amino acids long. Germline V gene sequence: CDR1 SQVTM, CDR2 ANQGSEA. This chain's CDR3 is CSVETVGLAGESYNEQFF. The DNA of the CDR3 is TGCAGCGTTGAGACCGTGGGACTAGCGGGAGAGTCCTACAATGAGCAGTTCTTC.

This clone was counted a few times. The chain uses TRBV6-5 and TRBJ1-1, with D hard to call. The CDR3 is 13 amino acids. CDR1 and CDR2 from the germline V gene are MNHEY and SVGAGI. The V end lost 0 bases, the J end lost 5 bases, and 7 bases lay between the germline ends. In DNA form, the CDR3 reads TGTGCCAGCAGTTACTCGCCAGAAACTGAAGCTTTCTTT. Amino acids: CASSYSPETEAFF.

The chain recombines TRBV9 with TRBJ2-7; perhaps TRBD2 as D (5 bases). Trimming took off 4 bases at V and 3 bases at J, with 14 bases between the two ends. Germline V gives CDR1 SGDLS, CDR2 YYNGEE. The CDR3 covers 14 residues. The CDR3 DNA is TGTGCCAGCAGCCCCGGGTCTAGCAACTACGAGCAGTACTTC. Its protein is CASSPGSSNYEQYF.